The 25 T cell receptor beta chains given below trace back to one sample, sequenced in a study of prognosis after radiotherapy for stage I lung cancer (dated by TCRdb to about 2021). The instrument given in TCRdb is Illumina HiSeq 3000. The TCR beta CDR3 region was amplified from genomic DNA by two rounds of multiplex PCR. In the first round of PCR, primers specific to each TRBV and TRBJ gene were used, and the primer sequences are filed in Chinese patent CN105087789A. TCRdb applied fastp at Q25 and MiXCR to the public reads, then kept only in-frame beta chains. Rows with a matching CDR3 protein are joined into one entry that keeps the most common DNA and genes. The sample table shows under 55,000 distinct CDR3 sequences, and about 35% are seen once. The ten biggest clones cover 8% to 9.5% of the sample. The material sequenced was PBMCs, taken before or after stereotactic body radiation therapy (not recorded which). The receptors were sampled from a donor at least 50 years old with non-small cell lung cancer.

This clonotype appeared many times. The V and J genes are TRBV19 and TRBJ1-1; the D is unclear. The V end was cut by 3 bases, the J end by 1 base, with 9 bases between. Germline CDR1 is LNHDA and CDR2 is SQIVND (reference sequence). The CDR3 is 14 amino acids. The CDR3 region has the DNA TGTGCCAGTAGTATCTTGATCGGGAACACTGAAGCTTTCTTT. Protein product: CASSILIGNTEAFF.

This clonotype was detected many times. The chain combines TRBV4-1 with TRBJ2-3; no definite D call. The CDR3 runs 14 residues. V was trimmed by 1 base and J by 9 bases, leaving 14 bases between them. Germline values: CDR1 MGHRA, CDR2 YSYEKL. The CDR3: CASSQVTRIGTQYF. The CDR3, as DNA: TGCGCCAGCAGCCAAGTAACCCGAATAGGCACGCAGTATTTT.

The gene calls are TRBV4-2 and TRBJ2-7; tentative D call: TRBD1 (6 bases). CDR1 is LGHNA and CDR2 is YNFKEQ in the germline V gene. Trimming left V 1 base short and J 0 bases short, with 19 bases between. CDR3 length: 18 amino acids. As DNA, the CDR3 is TGTGCCAGCAGCCAAGGGGGACATCGTAGAGGAGCCTCCTACGAGCAGTACTTC. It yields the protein CASSQGGHRRGASYEQYF.

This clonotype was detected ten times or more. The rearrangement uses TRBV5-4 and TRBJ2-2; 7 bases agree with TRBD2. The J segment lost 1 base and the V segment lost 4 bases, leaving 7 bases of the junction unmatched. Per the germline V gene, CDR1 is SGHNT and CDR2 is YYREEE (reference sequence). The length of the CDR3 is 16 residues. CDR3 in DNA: TGTGCCAGCAGCGACCCCAAGCGGGAGAACACCGGGGAGCTGTTTTTT. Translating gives CASSDPKRENTGELFF.

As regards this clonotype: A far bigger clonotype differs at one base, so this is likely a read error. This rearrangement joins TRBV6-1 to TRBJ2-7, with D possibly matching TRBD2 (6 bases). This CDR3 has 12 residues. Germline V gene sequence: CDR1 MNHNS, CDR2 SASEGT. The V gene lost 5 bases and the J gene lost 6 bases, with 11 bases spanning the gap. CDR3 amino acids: CASSLTRSEQYF. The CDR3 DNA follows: TGTGCCAGCAGTTTGACTAGATCCGAGCAGTACTTC.

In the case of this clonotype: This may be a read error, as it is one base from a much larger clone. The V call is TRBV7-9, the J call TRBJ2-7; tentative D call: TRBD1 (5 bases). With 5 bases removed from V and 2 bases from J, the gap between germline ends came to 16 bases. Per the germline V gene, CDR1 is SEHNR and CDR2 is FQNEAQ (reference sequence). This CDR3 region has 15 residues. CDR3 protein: CASSEMRPGTYEQYF. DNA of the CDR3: TGTGCCAGCAGCGAGATGCGGCCAGGGACCTACGAGCAGTACTTC.

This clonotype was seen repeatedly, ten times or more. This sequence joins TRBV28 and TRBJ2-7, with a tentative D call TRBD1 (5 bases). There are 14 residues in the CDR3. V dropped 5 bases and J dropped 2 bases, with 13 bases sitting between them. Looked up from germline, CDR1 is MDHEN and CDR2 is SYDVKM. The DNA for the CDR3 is TGTGCCAGCAGTCCCGGGCAGGGTACCTACGAGCAGTACTTC. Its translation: CASSPGQGTYEQYF.

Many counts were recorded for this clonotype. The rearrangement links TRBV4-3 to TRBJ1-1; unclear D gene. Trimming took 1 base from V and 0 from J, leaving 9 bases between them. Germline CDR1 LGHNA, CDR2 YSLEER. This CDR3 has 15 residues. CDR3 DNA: TGCGCCAGCAGCCAAGCTATGACTATGAACACTGAAGCTTTCTTT. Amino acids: CASSQAMTMNTEAFF.

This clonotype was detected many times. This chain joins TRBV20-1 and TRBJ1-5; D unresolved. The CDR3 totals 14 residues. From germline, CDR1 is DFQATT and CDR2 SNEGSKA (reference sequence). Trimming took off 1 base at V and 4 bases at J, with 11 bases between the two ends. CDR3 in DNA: TGCAGTGCTAGAGTGCAGCTTGTGAATCAGCCCCAGCATTTT. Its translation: CSARVQLVNQPQHF.

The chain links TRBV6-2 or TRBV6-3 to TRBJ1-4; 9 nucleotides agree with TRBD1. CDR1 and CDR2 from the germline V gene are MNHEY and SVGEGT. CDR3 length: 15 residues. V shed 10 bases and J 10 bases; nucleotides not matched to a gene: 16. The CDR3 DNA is TGTGCCATTAGTTTACCCGGGACAGGGCGGGGAAAACTGTTTTTT. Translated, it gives CAISLPGTGRGKLFF.

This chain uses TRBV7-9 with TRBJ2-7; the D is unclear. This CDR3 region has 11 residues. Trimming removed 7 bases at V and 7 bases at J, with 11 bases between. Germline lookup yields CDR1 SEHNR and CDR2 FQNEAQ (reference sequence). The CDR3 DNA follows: TGTGCCAGCATGGGATCGGTTGAGCAGTACTTC. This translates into CASMGSVEQYF.

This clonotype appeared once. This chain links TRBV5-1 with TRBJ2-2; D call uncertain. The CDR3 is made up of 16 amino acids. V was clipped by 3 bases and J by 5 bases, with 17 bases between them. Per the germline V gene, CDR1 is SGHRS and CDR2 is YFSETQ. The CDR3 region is CASSSGSWILTGELFF. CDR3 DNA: TGCGCCAGCAGCTCCGGTAGCTGGATTCTTACCGGGGAGCTGTTTTTT.

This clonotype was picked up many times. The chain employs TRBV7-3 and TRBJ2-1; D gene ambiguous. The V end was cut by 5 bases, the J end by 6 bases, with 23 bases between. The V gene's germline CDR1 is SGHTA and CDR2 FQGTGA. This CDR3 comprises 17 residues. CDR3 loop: CASSPNTYPTRGNEQFF. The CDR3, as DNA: TGTGCCAGCAGCCCAAATACTTACCCAACAAGAGGCAATGAGCAGTTCTTC.

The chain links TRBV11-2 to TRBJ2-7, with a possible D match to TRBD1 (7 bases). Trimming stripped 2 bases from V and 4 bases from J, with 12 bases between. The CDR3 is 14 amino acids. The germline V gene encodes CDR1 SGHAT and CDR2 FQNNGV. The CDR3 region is CASSLSAGGYEQYF. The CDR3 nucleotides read TGTGCCAGCAGCTTAAGCGCAGGGGGGTACGAGCAGTACTTC.

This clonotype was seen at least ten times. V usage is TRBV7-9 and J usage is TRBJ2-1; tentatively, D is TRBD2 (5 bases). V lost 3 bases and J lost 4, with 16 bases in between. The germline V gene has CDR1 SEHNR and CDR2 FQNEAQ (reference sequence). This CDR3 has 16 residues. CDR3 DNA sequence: TGTGCCAGCAGCTTCCGGACTCCCGGGTCATACAATGAGCAGTTCTTC. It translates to CASSFRTPGSYNEQFF.

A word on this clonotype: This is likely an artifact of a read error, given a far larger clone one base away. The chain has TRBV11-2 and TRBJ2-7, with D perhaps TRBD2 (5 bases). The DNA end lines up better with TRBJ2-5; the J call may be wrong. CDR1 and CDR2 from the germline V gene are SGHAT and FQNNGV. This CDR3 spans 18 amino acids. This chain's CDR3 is CASSSRWVNEGAEETQYF. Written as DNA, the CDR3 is TGTGCCAGCAGCTCCCGATGGGTTAATGAGGGCGCAGAAGAGACCCAGTACTTC.

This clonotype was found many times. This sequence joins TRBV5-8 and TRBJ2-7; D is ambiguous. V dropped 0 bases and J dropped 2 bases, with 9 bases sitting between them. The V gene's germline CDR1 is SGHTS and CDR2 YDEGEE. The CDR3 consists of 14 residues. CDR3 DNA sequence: TGTGCCAGCAGCTTGGATGCAGGTACCTACGAGCAGTACTTC. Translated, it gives CASSLDAGTYEQYF.

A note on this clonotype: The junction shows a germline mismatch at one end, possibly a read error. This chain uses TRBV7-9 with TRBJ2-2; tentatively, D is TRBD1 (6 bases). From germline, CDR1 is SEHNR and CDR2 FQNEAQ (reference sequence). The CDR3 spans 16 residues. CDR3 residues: CAGSSQGYSNTGELFF. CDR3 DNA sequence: TGTGCCGGCAGCTCGCAGGGGTATTCCAACACCGGGGAGCTGTTTTTT.

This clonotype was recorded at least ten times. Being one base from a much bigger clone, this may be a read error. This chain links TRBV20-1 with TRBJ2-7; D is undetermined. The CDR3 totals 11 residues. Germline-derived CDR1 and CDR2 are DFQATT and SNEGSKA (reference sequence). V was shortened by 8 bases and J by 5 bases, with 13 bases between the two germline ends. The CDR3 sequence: CSWASVDEQYF. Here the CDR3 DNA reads TGCAGTTGGGCAAGTGTCGACGAGCAGTACTTC.

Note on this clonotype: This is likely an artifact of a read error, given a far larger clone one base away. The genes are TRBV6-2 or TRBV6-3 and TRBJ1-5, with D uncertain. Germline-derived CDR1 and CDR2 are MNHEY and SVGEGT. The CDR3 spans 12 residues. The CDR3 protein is CASSYGNQPKHF. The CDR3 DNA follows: TGTGCCAGCAGTTACGGCAATCAGCCCAAGCATTTT.

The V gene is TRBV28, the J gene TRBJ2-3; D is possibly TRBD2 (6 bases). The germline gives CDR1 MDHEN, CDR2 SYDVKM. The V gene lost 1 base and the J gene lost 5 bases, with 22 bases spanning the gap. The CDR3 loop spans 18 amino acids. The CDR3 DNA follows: TGTGCCAGCAGTTTATCAGAGGAGGGAACGACTTATAGAGATACGCAGTATTTT. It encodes CASSLSEEGTTYRDTQYF. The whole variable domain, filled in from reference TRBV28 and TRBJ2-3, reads DVKVTQSSRYLVKRTGEKVFLECVQDMDHENMFWYRQDPGLGLRLIYFSYDVKMKEKGDIPEGYSVSREKKERFSLILESASTNQTSMYLCASSLSEEGTTYRDTQYFGPGTRLTVL.

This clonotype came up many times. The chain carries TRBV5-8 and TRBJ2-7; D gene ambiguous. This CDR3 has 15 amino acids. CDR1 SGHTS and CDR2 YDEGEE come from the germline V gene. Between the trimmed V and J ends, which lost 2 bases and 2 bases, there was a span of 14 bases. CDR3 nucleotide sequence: TGTGCCAGCAGCTTCATTGGCGTAGTCCCCTACGAGCAGTACTTC. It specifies CASSFIGVVPYEQYF.

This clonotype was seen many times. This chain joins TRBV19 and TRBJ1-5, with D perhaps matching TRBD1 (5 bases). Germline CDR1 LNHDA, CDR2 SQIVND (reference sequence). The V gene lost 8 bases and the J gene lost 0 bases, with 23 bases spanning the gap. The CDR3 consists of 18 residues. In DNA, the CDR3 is TGTGCCAGTCGGGACCTAAGTCGTGGAACTCATAGCAATCAGCCCCAGCATTTT. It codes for CASRDLSRGTHSNQPQHF.

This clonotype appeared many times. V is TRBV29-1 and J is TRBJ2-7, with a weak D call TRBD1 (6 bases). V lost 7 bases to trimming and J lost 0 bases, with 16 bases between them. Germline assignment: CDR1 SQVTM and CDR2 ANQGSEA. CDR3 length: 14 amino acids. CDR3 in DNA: TGCAGCGCTGGTAGCTGGGACAACTCCTACGAGCAGTACTTC. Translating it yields CSAGSWDNSYEQYF.

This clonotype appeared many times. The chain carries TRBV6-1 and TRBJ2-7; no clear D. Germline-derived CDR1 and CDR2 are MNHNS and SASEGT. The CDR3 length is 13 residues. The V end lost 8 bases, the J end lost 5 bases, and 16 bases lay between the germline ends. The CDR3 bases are TGTGCCAGCCTTTCGGGTGATCGCCACGAGCAGTACTTC. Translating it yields CASLSGDRHEQYF.